This T cell receptor beta chain was profiled in a study of blood T cell repertoires in COVID-19. About the study: Specimens from acute and convalescent COVID-19 originated in the United States, Italy and Spain. In each case, the material was cDNA or gDNA derived from T cells, B-cell-depleted T cells, or PBMCs.

In the original analysis: Cell counts per sample came from amplifying reference gene primers. Repertoires were generated with immunoSEQ multiplex PCR, while TCRdb's copy carries only in-frame clones and drops some. V and J calls and clone size are given by that table; D and trimming were obtained from the DNA. The data contain about 300,000 clones, 88% of them singletons. The germline CDR1 and CDR2 sequences are LNHNV and YYDKDF (reference sequence). This CDR3 contains 12 residues. With V trimmed by 5 bases and J by 13 bases, 6 bases remained unmatched. This clonotype originated in a woman aged 30 to 39 who had recovered from COVID-19. The V and J genes are TRBV15 and TRBJ2-1; 9 bases align to TRBD1. The sequenced sample was peripheral blood. In nucleotides, the CDR3 is TGTGCCACCAGCCGACAGGGGGTGGACCAGTTCTTC. Protein: CATSRQGVDQFF.